One sample yielded the 20 T cell receptor beta chains listed below, sequenced in a study of T-cell memory formation after mild COVID-19. A single record per CDR3 protein comes from TCRdb applying MiXCR to the 5' RACE reads. The sample holds roughly 450,000 distinct CDR3 sequences, about 20% seen once. The specimen was PBMCs or a T cell subset sorted from them (not recorded which). These receptors were taken from an adult woman who had mild COVID-19 (a few samples of this study predate the infection). Cell type and time point are not known.

This clonotype was seen many times. The rearrangement links TRBV3-1 to TRBJ2-2; 10 nucleotides agree with TRBD2. Per the germline V gene, CDR1 is LGHDT and CDR2 is YNNKEL (reference sequence). The CDR3 is made up of 19 amino acids. V lost 4 bases to trimming and J lost 4 bases; unmatched junction nucleotides: 15. The chain's CDR3 is CASSPKETSGPGGTGELFF. CDR3 DNA sequence: TGTGCCAGCAGCCCGAAAGAGACTAGCGGGCCGGGAGGCACCGGGGAGCTGTTTTTT.

The chain carries TRBV9 and TRBJ2-1, with 11 positions matching TRBD2. V trimming: 3 bases; J trimming: 9 bases; junction bases outside the gene matches: 5. The CDR3 spans 14 residues. Per germline, CDR1 SGDLS and CDR2 YYNGEE. CDR3 DNA: TGTGCCAGCAGCGCAACTAGCGGGGGATTTGAGCAGTTCTTC. Translated, it gives CASSATSGGFEQFF.

This clonotype occurred many times. The chain combines TRBV24-1 with TRBJ2-1; D possibly uses TRBD1 or TRBD2 (5 bases each). V dropped 6 bases and J dropped 5 bases, with 13 bases sitting between them. CDR3 length equals 14 residues. Looked up from germline, CDR1 is KGHDR and CDR2 is SFDVKD. CDR3 residues: CATSRKGSNNEQFF. The CDR3 DNA reads as TGTGCCACCAGTCGAAAGGGGAGTAACAATGAGCAGTTCTTC.

This chain connects TRBV29-1 to TRBJ2-7; 11 bases align to TRBD2. The germline CDR1 and CDR2 sequences are SQVTM and ANQGSEA. The CDR3 has 14 residues. After removal of 5 bases from V and 4 bases from J, the junction contained 7 bases not matched to a gene. This CDR3 is CSVPRVAGGYEQYF. For the CDR3, the DNA is TGCAGCGTTCCAAGGGTAGCGGGAGGGTACGAGCAGTACTTC.

The chain is built from TRBV5-1 and TRBJ2-5, with D uncertain. The CDR3 spans 14 residues. In germline, CDR1 is SGHRS, CDR2 YFSETQ. Trimming removed 0 bases at V and 1 base at J, with 7 bases between. The CDR3 coding sequence is TGCGCCAGCAGCTTGGCTCCACGCCAAGAGACCCAGTACTTC. Protein: CASSLAPRQETQYF.

This CDR3 reads CASSGTREWNTEAFF. CDR3 nucleotide sequence: TGTGCCAGCTCAGGGACAAGGGAATGGAACACTGAAGCTTTCTTT. V and J are TRBV18 and TRBJ1-1; tentatively, D is TRBD1 (6 bases). The CDR3 length is 15 residues. Trimming left V 5 bases short and J 1 base short, with 14 bases between. Germline lookup yields CDR1 KGHSH and CDR2 LQKENI.

This clonotype turned up a few times. The chain joins TRBV7-9 to TRBJ2-2, with 7 nucleotides matching TRBD1. The CDR3 consists of 16 residues. V was pared by 4 bases and J by 5 bases, with 10 bases of the junction left unmatched. Germline V gene data show CDR1 as SEHNR and CDR2 as FQNEAQ (reference sequence). DNA of the CDR3: TGTGCCAGCAGCTCCGTACAGGGGTCCCCGACCGGGGAGCTGTTTTTT. Its translation: CASSSVQGSPTGELFF.

CDR3 nucleotides: TGCAGCGTTGTGCGCAGGGGGCTGGACGCTTTCTTT. It encodes CSVVRRGLDAFF. The gene calls are TRBV29-1 and TRBJ1-1, with 8 bases identical to TRBD1. The CDR3 loop spans 12 amino acids. Per germline, CDR1 SQVTM and CDR2 ANQGSEA. V lost 4 bases and J lost 11; bases outside the gene matches: 9.

The chain combines TRBV25-1 with TRBJ2-1, with no clear D. Germline CDR1 and CDR2: MGHDK and SYGVNS. This CDR3 is 13 amino acids long. Trimming removed 6 bases at V and 9 bases at J, with 15 bases between. Here the CDR3 DNA reads TGTGCCAGCAGAGCCCTCGAGCTAGGTGAGCAGTTCTTC. The encoded protein is CASRALELGEQFF.

This chain links TRBV5-5 with TRBJ2-2; the match to TRBD1 covers 7 bases. J gave up 4 bases and V 3 bases, and 6 bases lay outside the gene matches. This CDR3 is built from 15 residues. Germline CDR1 and CDR2: SGHKS and YYEKEE (reference sequence). The CDR3 reads CASSWTGTATGELFF. CDR3 nucleotides: TGTGCCAGCAGCTGGACCGGGACAGCCACCGGGGAGCTGTTTTTT. Full variable domain (rest looked up from reference TRBV5-5 and TRBJ2-2): DAGVTQSPTHLIKTRGQQVTLRCSPISGHKSVSWYQQVLGQGPQFIFQYYEKEERGRGNFPDRFSARQFPNYSSELNVNALLLGDSALYLCASSWTGTATGELFFGEGSRLTVL.

The sample holds a few counts of this clonotype. The CDR3 reads CASSLRGGQGNFETQYF. The CDR3 DNA sequence: TGTGCCAGCAGCTTAAGAGGGGGACAGGGCAATTTCGAGACCCAGTACTTC. The genes are TRBV7-8 and TRBJ2-5; 9 positions match TRBD1. In germline, CDR1 is SGHVS, CDR2 FQNEAQ. The CDR3 has 17 residues. Losses at the gene ends were 2 bases for V and 5 bases for J; bases not matched to a gene: 12. The entire variable domain, with the rest obtained from reference TRBV7-8 and TRBJ2-5, is as follows: GAGVSQSPRYKVAKRGQDVALRCDPISGHVSLFWYQQALGQGPEFLTYFQNEAQLDKSGLPSDRFFAERPEGSVSTLKIQRTQQEDSAVYLCASSLRGGQGNFETQYFGPGTRLLVL.

This chain links TRBV7-9 with TRBJ2-5, with TRBD2 matching 11 bases. This CDR3 has 15 amino acids. V lost 6 bases, J lost 5 bases, and 8 bases stayed unmatched. The germline gives CDR1 SEHNR, CDR2 FQNEAQ (reference sequence). CDR3 amino acids: CASSRLAGTWETQYF. CDR3 DNA: TGTGCCAGCAGTAGACTAGCGGGGACCTGGGAGACCCAGTACTTC.

The genes are TRBV27 and TRBJ2-7; the D is unclear. The CDR3 sequence is 13 residues long. Germline assignment: CDR1 MNHEY and CDR2 SMNVEV (reference sequence). V was trimmed by 8 bases and J by 7 bases, leaving 18 bases between them. The DNA of the CDR3 is TGTGCCAGCTACTCAAGAAGCGACGGGGAGCAGTACTTC. Amino acids: CASYSRSDGEQYF.

The CDR3 here is CASSLSSQAEQYF. DNA of the CDR3: TGTGCCAGCAGTTTATCGAGCCAGGCCGAGCAGTACTTC. The chain has TRBV27 and TRBJ2-7; D gene unclear. The CDR3 extends over 13 amino acids. From germline, CDR1 is MNHEY and CDR2 SMNVEV (reference sequence). The V and J ends lost 0 bases and 6 bases respectively, with 9 bases between them.

This clonotype was found a few times. The chain carries TRBV19 and TRBJ2-1; 9 bases line up with TRBD1. CDR3 length equals 15 residues. With 4 bases clipped from V and 2 bases from J, the junction kept 3 bases outside the gene matches. Looked up from germline, CDR1 is LNHDA and CDR2 is SQIVND (reference sequence). The CDR3 coding sequence is TGTGCCAGTAGTACGGACAGGGGAACCTACAATGAGCAGTTCTTC. This sequence encodes CASSTDRGTYNEQFF.

The chain has TRBV5-4 and TRBJ2-5; TRBD2 is a possible D gene (6 bases). Germline V gives CDR1 SGHNT, CDR2 YYREEE (reference sequence). Trimming cost V 1 base and J 1 base, with 11 bases left between them. The CDR3 is 15 amino acids. Here the CDR3 DNA reads TGTGCCAGCAGCTTGATCGGGAGCGCCCAAGAGACCCAGTACTTC. Amino acid sequence: CASSLIGSAQETQYF.

V usage is TRBV18 and J usage is TRBJ2-5; no definite D call. Germline V gene lookup returns CDR1 KGHSH and CDR2 LQKENI. CDR3 size: 14 residues. Trimming removed 6 bases from V and 2 bases from J, with 13 bases in between. CDR3 residues: CASSKLGWQETQYF. The CDR3 bases are TGTGCCAGCTCGAAGCTGGGTTGGCAAGAGACCCAGTACTTC.

Only a few counts were recorded for this clonotype. The chain employs TRBV11-3 and TRBJ2-3; D gene ambiguous. Germline values: CDR1 SGHNT, CDR2 YENEEA. V lost 0 bases and J 3 bases, leaving 10 bases between the germline ends. The CDR3 covers 15 residues. CDR3 loop: CASSLDWAQTDTQYF. CDR3 nucleotide sequence: TGTGCCAGCAGCTTAGATTGGGCCCAGACAGATACGCAGTATTTT.

This clonotype was picked up a small number of times. The chain employs TRBV7-6 and TRBJ1-1; D is unresolved. The V and J ends lost 1 base and 0 bases respectively, with 9 bases between them. Germline V lookup: CDR1 SGHVS, CDR2 FNYEAQ. The CDR3 has 15 residues. The CDR3 sequence is CASSLGTTVNTEAFF. CDR3 DNA: TGTGCCAGCAGCTTAGGGACTACAGTGAACACTGAAGCTTTCTTT.

The CDR3, as DNA: TGTGCCTGGAGTGTAAGGATGGGTGGGAACACCGGGGAGCTGTTTTTT. Residues: CAWSVRMGGNTGELFF. The chain is built from TRBV30 and TRBJ2-2; the D is unclear. The CDR3 totals 16 residues. Trimming stripped 0 bases from V and 1 base from J, with 12 bases between. Germline V CDR1 and CDR2: GTSNPN, SVGIG (reference sequence).